These T cell receptor beta chains were read from a single sample in a study of T cell responses to AZD1222 COVID-19 vaccine. Sequenced by immunoSEQ multiplex PCR; TCRdb stores in-frame clones only, minus some. The profile covers tens of thousands of clones, with roughly 94% appearing a single time and roughly 4.9% taken by the ten largest. The specimen was peripheral blood, collected on day 0 of AZD1222 vaccination. All receptors come from an adult in good health. The CDR3 runs from the conserved cysteine through the conserved F or W. The order of the fields is V gene, D gene, J gene, CDR3 DNA, CDR3 protein. The D gene is left open where the match is weak.

TRBV19	NA	TRBJ2-3	TGTGCCAGTAGTCCCTCGATTAGCACAGATACGCAGTATTTT	CASSPSISTDTQYF
TRBV29-1	NA	TRBJ2-1	TGCAGCGTTGATTATGAGCAGTTCTTC	CSVDYEQFF
TRBV7-9	NA	TRBJ1-4	TGTGCCAGCAGCTTAGCCAGCGGTAATGAAAAACTGTTTTTT	CASSLASGNEKLFF
TRBV28	NA	TRBJ2-1	TGTGCCAGCACCGAGGACTCGCGCAATGAGCAGTTCTTC	CASTEDSRNEQFF
TRBV12-2	NA	TRBJ2-1	TGTGCAAGTCGGAAAGGTAGGGGGAATTCCTACAATGAGCAGTTCTTC	CASRKGRGNSYNEQFF
TRBV28	NA	TRBJ2-1	TGTGCCAGCCAAAGAGGGGGAAGCAAGAATGAGCAGTTCTTC	CASQRGGSKNEQFF
TRBV28	TRBD1	TRBJ1-5	TGTGCCAGCAGTTTAAGGGGGCTTCAGCCCCAGCATTTT	CASSLRGLQPQHF
TRBV28	NA	TRBJ2-2	TGTGCCAGCAGTTTTGATCTGCGAACCGCGAACACCGGGGAGCTGTTTTTT	CASSFDLRTANTGELFF
TRBV6-5	NA	TRBJ2-3	TGTGCCAGCAGTCGACACGTTGCAGATACGCAGTATTTT	CASSRHVADTQYF
TRBV5-1	NA	TRBJ2-7	TGCGCCAGCAGCACCGGGGCAGGGAACCACGAGCAGTACTTC	CASSTGAGNHEQYF
TRBV28	NA	TRBJ2-6	TGTGCCAGCAGACCCATGGCCTCTGGGGCCAACGTCCTGACTTTC	CASRPMASGANVLTF
TRBV5-4	NA	TRBJ2-5	TGTGCCAGCAGCTTTAGTCTAGAAGAGACCCAGTACTTC	CASSFSLEETQYF
TRBV5-1	NA	TRBJ2-1	TGCGCCAGCAGCTTGGACAGCTCCTACAATGAGCAGTTCTTC	CASSLDSSYNEQFF
TRBV2	NA	TRBJ1-6	TGTGCCAGCAGTGGTGGGGGGGGTCCATATAATTCACCCCTCCACTTT	CASSGGGGPYNSPLHF
TRBV5-1	NA	TRBJ1-1	TGCGCCAGCAGCTTGGGGGAGGGTGCGGCTTTCTTT	CASSLGEGAAFF
TRBV5-1	NA	TRBJ2-3	TGCGCCAGCAGCTTGGTCGCGGTCACAGATACGCAGTATTTT	CASSLVAVTDTQYF
TRBV5-1	NA	TRBJ2-7	TGCGCCAGCAGCTTGGACAGGGCCCAATTCTACGAGCAGTACTTC	CASSLDRAQFYEQYF
TRBV4-3	TRBD2	TRBJ2-7	TGCGCCAGCAGCCAACAGACTAGCGGGAGCTACGAGCAGTACTTC	CASSQQTSGSYEQYF
TRBV28	NA	TRBJ1-5	TGTGCCAGCAGATCAGGGGCCTATAGCAATCAGCCCCAGCATTTT	CASRSGAYSNQPQHF
TRBV6-5	NA	TRBJ1-2	TGTGCCAGCAGTTACTCGGGGAATGGCTACACCTTC	CASSYSGNGYTF
TRBV7-2	TRBD2	TRBJ2-1	TGTGCCAGCAGCTTAGCGCTCCTAGCGGGAGGGCCTGAGGACAATGAGCAGTTCTTC	CASSLALLAGGPEDNEQFF
TRBV5-8	TRBD2	TRBJ2-3	TGTGCCAGCAGCTTGGTACTAGCGGCCGATACGCAGTATTTT	CASSLVLAADTQYF
TRBV5-3	NA	TRBJ1-3	TGTGCCAGAAGCTTGGGCGCGGTCCTCTCTGGAAACACCATATATTTT	CARSLGAVLSGNTIYF
TRBV6-2/TRBV6-3	NA	TRBJ2-7	TGTGCCAGCAGTTACACTAACCTTGACCGAACCTACGAGCAGTACTTC	CASSYTNLDRTYEQYF
TRBV6-2/TRBV6-3	NA	TRBJ2-1	TGTGCCAGCAGTTACCTAGTGACGGAGCAGTTCTTC	CASSYLVTEQFF